These 15 T cell receptor beta chains originate from one sample sequenced in a study of vaccination and CD4 T cells after COVID-19. No cognate antigen is known for these TCRs. CD4+ T cells that had been cultured provided DNA sequenced with the Oncomine TCR Beta short-read assay. One entry per CDR3 protein, called by TCRdb with MiXCR from the PCR reads. The sample shows about 13,000 distinct CDR3 sequences, approximately 45% of them seen only once. Treatment denoted: roughly 10-day PBMC culture with coronavirus spike peptide pools or control peptides (ViraFEST assay). Sequenced material: CD4+ T cells from blood, cultured in vitro. The source is a human donor who had recovered from COVID-19.

The chain combines TRBV2 with TRBJ2-3; 9 nucleotides match TRBD2. Germline CDR1 and CDR2: SNHLY and FYNNEI. The CDR3 length is 16 residues. The trim removed 0 bases at V and 2 bases at J, leaving 3 bases unmatched. CDR3 protein: CASSEALAGFTDTQYF. DNA of the CDR3: TGTGCCAGCAGTGAAGCCCTAGCGGGGTTCACAGATACGCAGTATTTT.

The rearrangement links TRBV6-1 to TRBJ1-2; 8 nucleotides agree with TRBD1. The V and J ends lost 7 bases and 7 bases, in that order; junction bases with no gene match: 2. This CDR3 is 11 amino acids long. In germline, CDR1 is MNHNS, CDR2 SASEGT. CDR3 sequence reads: CASTDRAGYTF. In DNA, the CDR3 is TGTGCCAGCACGGACAGGGCTGGCTACACCTTC.

The chain joins TRBV20-1 to TRBJ2-7, with 8 nucleotides matching TRBD2. CDR3 size: 13 residues. Looked up from germline, CDR1 is DFQATT and CDR2 is SNEGSKA (reference sequence). J was trimmed by 5 bases and V by 5 bases; bases with no gene match: 8. The CDR3 bases are TGCAGTGCTCCCGGACTAGCTGGCCACGAGCAGTACTTC. Protein sequence: CSAPGLAGHEQYF.

The V and J genes are TRBV20-1 and TRBJ2-4; no reliable D call. This CDR3 is 15 amino acids long. V lost 3 bases to trimming and J lost 0 bases, with 12 bases between them. Germline CDR1 DFQATT, CDR2 SNEGSKA (reference sequence). The CDR3, as DNA: TGCAGTGCTAGGTTGGAGTTTCTAGCCAAAAACATTCAGTACTTC. Amino acid sequence: CSARLEFLAKNIQYF.

The gene calls are TRBV20-1 and TRBJ2-2; D not resolved. The CDR3 contains 13 residues. Trimming removed 3 bases at V and 1 base at J, with 6 bases between. Germline CDR1 reads DFQATT; CDR2 reads SNEGSKA (reference sequence). DNA of the CDR3: TGCAGTGCTAGCGGCTTGAACACCGGGGAGCTGTTTTTT. Translating gives CSASGLNTGELFF.

This clonotype was seen more than once but under ten times. The chain uses TRBV20-1 and TRBJ1-3; D call uncertain. Germline CDR1 reads DFQATT; CDR2 reads SNEGSKA (reference sequence). The CDR3 consists of 11 residues. Trimming took off 3 bases at V and 6 bases at J, with 6 bases between the two ends. CDR3 sequence (DNA): TGCAGTGCTAGTCTAGAAAACACCATATATTTT. It translates to CSASLENTIYF.

The chain carries TRBV19 and TRBJ1-2, with D unresolved. Germline V gene lookup returns CDR1 LNHDA and CDR2 SQIVND (reference sequence). V was shortened by 5 bases and J by 8 bases, with 12 bases between the two germline ends. This CDR3 has 12 amino acids. CDR3 residues: CASSALREGYTF. As DNA, the CDR3 is TGTGCCAGTAGTGCCCTCCGAGAGGGCTACACCTTC. Variable domain in full (rest from reference TRBV19 and TRBJ1-2): DGGITQSPKYLFRKEGQNVTLSCEQNLNHDAMYWYRQDPGQGLRLIYYSQIVNDFQKGDIAEGYSVSREKKESFPLTVTSAQKNPTAFYLCASSALREGYTFGSGTRLTVV.

The rearrangement joins TRBV11-3 to TRBJ1-5; no reliable D call. Trimming cost V 4 bases and J 3 bases, with 7 bases left between them. CDR3 length equals 13 residues. Germline CDR1 is SGHNT and CDR2 is YENEEA. CDR3 DNA: TGTGCCAGCAGCTCCCAGTACAATCAGCCCCAGCATTTT. Protein product: CASSSQYNQPQHF.

This chain joins TRBV6-2 or TRBV6-3 and TRBJ2-5; tentatively, D is TRBD2 (5 bases). There are 14 residues in the CDR3. Trimming took 2 bases from V and 10 from J, leaving 17 bases between them. Germline V gene data show CDR1 as MNHEY and CDR2 as SVGEGT. The CDR3 reads CASSYPSPVRDQYF. The CDR3 region has the DNA TGTGCCAGCAGTTACCCCTCGCCAGTCCGGGACCAGTACTTC.

This clonotype was detected a few times. The chain uses TRBV10-1 and TRBJ2-7, with 11 bases aligning to TRBD2. With V trimmed by 6 bases and J by 4 bases, 5 bases remained unmatched. Germline V gene sequence: CDR1 WNHNN, CDR2 SYGVQD (reference sequence). This CDR3 has 14 amino acids. CDR3 residues: CASSPGTSGYEQYF. The DNA of the CDR3 is TGCGCCAGCAGCCCCGGGACTAGCGGATACGAGCAGTACTTC.

This clonotype has more than one count but fewer than ten. This chain uses TRBV20-1 with TRBJ2-5, with D perhaps TRBD1 (6 bases). V was cut by 5 bases and J by 1 base, with 20 bases left in between. This CDR3 contains 16 residues. The germline V gene has CDR1 DFQATT and CDR2 SNEGSKA (reference sequence). For the CDR3, the DNA is TGCAGTGCTTTCGGCGACAGGCGAAAGTTCCAAGAGACCCAGTACTTC. Translation gives CSAFGDRRKFQETQYF.

This clonotype was counted between two and nine times. The chain employs TRBV19 and TRBJ1-1; no clear D. Trimming removed 6 bases from V and 1 base from J, with 12 bases in between. Germline V CDR1 and CDR2: LNHDA, SQIVND (reference sequence). This CDR3 region has 14 residues. Here the CDR3 reads CASRPGPRNTEAFF. The CDR3, as DNA: TGTGCCAGTAGACCCGGGCCACGGAACACTGAAGCTTTCTTT.

V usage is TRBV7-9 and J usage is TRBJ2-3, with 7 bases that match TRBD2. The germline gives CDR1 SEHNR, CDR2 FQNEAQ (reference sequence). The CDR3 runs to 17 residues. Trimming at V came to 7 bases and at J to 1 base, leaving 14 bases not matched to a gene. Here the CDR3 DNA reads TGTGCCAGCAACGAGAAATGGCCCCTAGCGGGCACAGATACGCAGTATTTT. It codes for CASNEKWPLAGTDTQYF.

This clonotype was detected once. The CDR3 region is CASSLASSGGARETQYF. The CDR3 DNA is TGTGCCAGCAGTTTAGCGTCTAGCGGGGGGGCCAGGGAGACCCAGTACTTC. The chain combines TRBV12-3 or TRBV12-4 with TRBJ2-5, with 12 bases that match TRBD2. V trimming: 0 bases; J trimming: 5 bases; junction bases outside the gene matches: 7. The CDR3 sequence is 17 residues long.

The chain couples TRBV2 to TRBJ1-5; D is undetermined. With 3 bases removed from V and 9 bases from J, the gap between germline ends came to 12 bases. Germline V lookup: CDR1 SNHLY, CDR2 FYNNEI. This CDR3 is built from 13 residues. CDR3: CASSDQAGRPQHF. CDR3 DNA: TGTGCCAGCAGTGACCAGGCTGGTCGGCCCCAGCATTTT.